The 32 T cell receptor beta chains listed next were all sequenced from one sample in a study of T cell responses to AZD1222 COVID-19 vaccine (dated by TCRdb to the early 2020s). Library preparation was by the immunoSEQ multiplex PCR assay. This is the immuneACCESS table as TCRdb keeps it, with only in-frame sequences that have V and J called. A part of the clones is gone; compared with another copy, unresolved V genes explain less than half, and the rest is unexplained. Within this sample are 170,000 or so clones, with just over 90% of them counted one time only. The top ten hold around 2.9% of the sample. This specimen's time point label, per the study, means: baseline before first vaccination. Here the sequenced sample was peripheral blood, taken on day 0 of AZD1222 vaccination. These receptors originate from an adult in good health.

The J gene is TRBJ1-6, the V gene TRBV19; the D is unclear. Trimming took 3 bases from V and 7 from J, leaving 10 bases between them. The CDR3 has 14 amino acids. Germline CDR1 reads LNHDA; CDR2 reads SQIVND (reference sequence). The CDR3, as DNA: TGTGCCAGTAGTATGCTTGGAGGAAATTCACCCCTCCACTTT. This translates into CASSMLGGNSPLHF.

The rearrangement joins TRBV7-8 to TRBJ1-2; the D gene is possibly TRBD1 (6 bases). Germline CDR1 reads SGHVS; CDR2 reads FQNEAQ. Trimming left V 5 bases short and J 4 bases short, with 14 bases between. This CDR3 has 14 residues. The CDR3 protein is CASSPHRDFYGYTF. CDR3 nucleotides: TGTGCCAGCAGCCCCCACAGGGATTTCTATGGCTACACCTTC.

The chain carries TRBV19 and TRBJ1-5, with D tentatively TRBD1 (6 bases). The V and J ends lost 6 bases and 11 bases respectively, with 8 bases between them. Germline CDR1 LNHDA, CDR2 SQIVND (reference sequence). The CDR3 covers 10 residues. CDR3 region: CASRGAAQHF. The CDR3 DNA reads as TGTGCCAGTAGGGGGGCGGCCCAGCATTTT.

The rearrangement uses TRBV4-2 and TRBJ2-5, with D perhaps assigned TRBD1 or TRBD2 (6 bases each). The V end was cut by 1 base, the J end by 1 base, with 10 bases between. CDR1 and CDR2 (germline): LGHNA, YNFKEQ. This CDR3 spans 15 amino acids. The CDR3 reads CASSQVWGAQETQYF. DNA for the CDR3: TGTGCCAGCAGCCAAGTTTGGGGGGCCCAAGAGACCCAGTACTTC.

The V gene is TRBV7-9, the J gene TRBJ2-1; D is undetermined. The CDR3 is 12 amino acids. Germline V gene data show CDR1 as SEHNR and CDR2 as FQNEAQ (reference sequence). Trimming cost V 4 bases and J 5 bases, with 6 bases left between them. CDR3 coding DNA: TGTGCCAGCAGCTCCGATAACAATGAGCAGTTCTTC. Protein sequence: CASSSDNNEQFF. The entire variable domain, with the rest obtained from reference TRBV7-9 and TRBJ2-1, is as follows: DTGVSQNPRHKITKRGQNVTFRCDPISEHNRLYWYRQTLGQGPEFLTYFQNEAQLEKSRLLSDRFSAERPKGSFSTLEIQRTEQGDSAMYLCASSSDNNEQFFGPGTRLTVL.

V gene TRBV4-2 combines with J gene TRBJ2-7; 12 nucleotides agree with TRBD1. CDR3 length: 16 amino acids. V shed 0 bases and J 6 bases; nucleotides not matched to a gene: 6. Germline CDR1 and CDR2: LGHNA and YNFKEQ. The CDR3 protein is CASSQDAGTGGLEQYF. As DNA, the CDR3 is TGTGCCAGCAGCCAAGACGCCGGGACAGGGGGCCTCGAGCAGTACTTC.

The CDR3 region has the DNA TGCAGCGCTAACGGTCACGGCTACACCTTC. Translating gives CSANGHGYTF. This chain connects TRBV29-1 to TRBJ1-2; D unresolved. The germline V and J ends were trimmed by 7 bases and 8 bases, with 11 bases remaining between them. The CDR3 has 10 residues. CDR1 and CDR2 from the germline V gene are SQVTM and ANQGSEA.

The chain joins TRBV5-1 to TRBJ2-7, with no clear D. The CDR3 consists of 12 residues. Germline CDR1 and CDR2: SGHRS and YFSETQ. The V gene lost 4 bases and the J gene lost 3 bases, with 8 bases spanning the gap. In nucleotides, the CDR3 is TGCGCCAGCAGCCCCACCGGCTACGAGCAGTACTTC. Protein sequence: CASSPTGYEQYF.

This chain uses TRBV18 with TRBJ2-5; TRBD1 might be the D (6 bases). V lost 0 bases, J lost 5 bases, and 16 bases lay in between. Germline V gene lookup returns CDR1 KGHSH and CDR2 LQKENI. This CDR3 spans 16 amino acids. In DNA form, the CDR3 reads TGTGCCAGCTCACCACCCCACGGGACACGAGGGGAGACCCAGTACTTC. Encoded protein: CASSPPHGTRGETQYF.

This clone was recorded once. The chain links TRBV7-8 to TRBJ1-5; perhaps TRBD1 as D (5 bases). The CDR3 length is 16 residues. Germline values: CDR1 SGHVS, CDR2 FQNEAQ. V was shortened by 2 bases and J by 3 bases, with 14 bases between the two germline ends. CDR3 in DNA: TGTGCCAGCAGCTTAATGGCAGGGAGGACCAATCAGCCCCAGCATTTT. It yields the protein CASSLMAGRTNQPQHF.

The CDR3 loop reads CASSEDVYEQFF. CDR3 sequence (DNA): TGTGCCAGCAGTGAAGATGTGTATGAGCAGTTCTTC. The chain has TRBV6-1 and TRBJ2-1; D is ambiguous. The CDR3 contains 12 residues. CDR1 and CDR2 from the germline V gene are MNHNS and SASEGT. V was trimmed by 1 base and J by 8 bases, leaving 6 bases between them.

J is TRBJ1-6 and V is TRBV7-9; maybe TRBD1 (6 bases). This CDR3 region has 15 residues. Germline CDR1 SEHNR, CDR2 FQNEAQ (reference sequence). Trimming stripped 3 bases from V and 10 bases from J, with 16 bases between. The CDR3 reads CASSFQGEGESPLHF. The CDR3 DNA follows: TGTGCCAGCAGCTTTCAGGGTGAGGGGGAATCACCCCTCCACTTT.

The gene calls are TRBV30 and TRBJ2-7; D ambiguous. Germline V gene data show CDR1 as GTSNPN and CDR2 as SVGIG (reference sequence). Trimming removed 2 bases at V and 2 bases at J, with 7 bases between. The length of the CDR3 is 12 residues. The chain's CDR3 is CAWSRSAYEQYF. For the CDR3, the DNA is TGTGCCTGGAGTCGTTCAGCCTACGAGCAGTACTTC. The full variable domain, its missing parts supplied by reference TRBV30 and TRBJ2-7, is SQTIHQWPATLVQPVGSPLSLECTVEGTSNPNLYWYRQAAGRGLQLLFYSVGIGQISSEVPQNLSASRPQDRQFILSSKKLLLSDSGFYLCAWSRSAYEQYFGPGTRLTVT.

The chain recombines TRBV7-9 with TRBJ1-2; no clear D. Trimming pared 5 bases from V and 5 bases from J, leaving 9 bases between. CDR1 is SEHNR, CDR2 FQNEAQ, per germline (reference sequence). There are 12 residues in the CDR3. This CDR3 is CASSGQEYGYTF. CDR3 nucleotide sequence: TGTGCCAGCAGCGGCCAGGAGTATGGCTACACCTTC.

The gene calls are TRBV7-9 and TRBJ1-1, with TRBD1 identical over 8 bases. The V gene's germline CDR1 is SEHNR and CDR2 FQNEAQ (reference sequence). This CDR3 region has 14 residues. Trimming took 1 base from V and 5 from J; bases not matched to a gene: 3. The CDR3 sequence is CASSLGQGLTEAFF. DNA for the CDR3: TGTGCCAGCAGCTTAGGACAGGGGCTGACTGAAGCTTTCTTT.

The gene calls are TRBV27 and TRBJ1-6; tentative D call: TRBD1 (5 bases). Germline V CDR1 and CDR2: MNHEY, SMNVEV (reference sequence). The ends were cut back, 0 bases at V and 9 bases at J, with 12 bases in the middle. The CDR3 loop spans 15 amino acids. This CDR3 is CASSLSRQGTSPLHF. The DNA for the CDR3 is TGTGCCAGCAGTTTATCCCGGCAGGGCACTTCACCCCTCCACTTT.

The rearrangement uses TRBV29-1 and TRBJ1-1; D call uncertain. The germline CDR1 and CDR2 sequences are SQVTM and ANQGSEA. The ends were cut back, 4 bases at V and 1 base at J, with 7 bases in the middle. The length of the CDR3 is 12 residues. CDR3 residues: CSVGHRNTEAFF. CDR3 DNA: TGCAGCGTTGGGCATCGGAACACTGAAGCTTTCTTT. The full variable domain, completed using reference TRBV29-1 and TRBJ1-1, is SAVISQKPSRDICQRGTSLTIQCQVDSQVTMMFWYRQQPGQSLTLIATANQGSEATYESGFVIDKFPISRPNLTFSTLTVSNMSPEDSSIYLCSVGHRNTEAFFGQGTRLTVV.

The CDR3 here is CASSQAANGAEVGYTF. The CDR3 bases are TGCGCCAGCAGCCAAGCGGCGAACGGGGCGGAGGTTGGCTACACCTTC. The chain joins TRBV4-3 to TRBJ1-2, with D possibly being TRBD1 (5 bases). Germline loops: CDR1 LGHNA, CDR2 YSLEER. The CDR3 is made up of 16 amino acids. Trimming cost V 1 base and J 7 bases, with 19 bases left between them.

This clone was observed a few times. The CDR3 coding sequence is TGTGCCAGCAGCGCCGCAGGTCCGGGGGAATACTATGGCTACACCTTC. Translating it yields CASSAAGPGEYYGYTF. The chain carries TRBV9 and TRBJ1-2; maybe TRBD1 (5 bases). The V gene lost 3 bases and the J gene lost 3 bases, with 18 bases spanning the gap. Germline V gives CDR1 SGDLS, CDR2 YYNGEE. The CDR3 loop spans 16 amino acids.

This chain joins TRBV6-5 and TRBJ2-7; 7 bases fit TRBD1. The CDR3 covers 14 residues. Per the germline V gene, CDR1 is MNHEY and CDR2 is SVGAGI. V trimming: 3 bases; J trimming: 6 bases; junction bases outside the gene matches: 8. This CDR3 reads CASSYTPKGAEQYF. The CDR3 nucleotides are TGTGCCAGCAGTTATACTCCGAAGGGGGCCGAGCAGTACTTC.

This CDR3 is CASSIKPSGETQYF. The CDR3 DNA reads TGTGCCAGTAGTATAAAACCTAGCGGAGAGACCCAGTACTTC. The V and J genes are TRBV19 and TRBJ2-5; TRBD2 aligns across 7 bases. The CDR3 length is 14 residues. J gave up 4 bases and V 2 bases, and 4 bases lay outside the gene matches. Germline CDR1 reads LNHDA; CDR2 reads SQIVND (reference sequence).

The chain links TRBV5-5 to TRBJ2-7; 7 nucleotides agree with TRBD2. The J segment lost 5 bases and the V segment lost 0 bases, leaving 5 bases of the junction unmatched. Germline V gives CDR1 SGHKS, CDR2 YYEKEE (reference sequence). The CDR3 runs 14 residues. Here the CDR3 reads CASSLAGGMNEQYF. CDR3 DNA: TGTGCCAGCAGCTTGGCCGGGGGGATGAACGAGCAGTACTTC.

The rearrangement links TRBV5-6 to TRBJ2-2; 9 bases match TRBD1. V was clipped by 7 bases and J by 7 bases; unmatched bases: 11. Germline CDR1 SGHDT, CDR2 YYEEEE. CDR3 length: 15 amino acids. CDR3 residues: CASGERTGDFGELFF. CDR3 in DNA: TGTGCCAGCGGCGAACGGACAGGGGATTTCGGGGAGCTGTTTTTT.

The genes are TRBV7-9 and TRBJ2-5; 10 bases map to TRBD2. CDR1 is SEHNR and CDR2 is FQNEAQ in the germline V gene (reference sequence). With V trimmed by 1 base and J by 4 bases, 3 bases remained unmatched. This CDR3 is 15 amino acids long. As DNA, the CDR3 is TGTGCCAGCAGCTTAGATCTAGCGGGGGCAGAGACCCAGTACTTC. Its protein product is CASSLDLAGAETQYF. Drawing the rest from reference TRBV7-9 and TRBJ2-5, the complete variable domain is DTGVSQNPRHKITKRGQNVTFRCDPISEHNRLYWYRQTLGQGPEFLTYFQNEAQLEKSRLLSDRFSAERPKGSFSTLEIQRTEQGDSAMYLCASSLDLAGAETQYFGPGTRLLVL.

The V gene is TRBV7-3, the J gene TRBJ2-1; D may correspond to TRBD1 or TRBD2 (6 bases each). The germline gives CDR1 SGHTA, CDR2 FQGTGA. Trimming cost V 6 bases and J 3 bases, with 15 bases left between them. This CDR3 comprises 15 residues. CDR3 loop: CASSLSGAIYNEQFF. CDR3 DNA: TGTGCCAGCAGTCTGTCGGGGGCCATCTACAATGAGCAGTTCTTC.

The chain uses TRBV7-3 and TRBJ2-7, with D hard to call. Germline values: CDR1 SGHTA, CDR2 FQGTGA. The CDR3 totals 15 residues. V was pared by 4 bases and J by 2 bases, with 15 bases between. CDR3 DNA sequence: TGTGCCAGCAGCTCAAGACAACCACTAACCTACGAGCAGTACTTC. Protein sequence: CASSSRQPLTYEQYF. Supplemented by reference TRBV7-3 and TRBJ2-7, the full variable domain reads GAGVSQTPSNKVTEKGKYVELRCDPISGHTALYWYRQSLGQGPEFLIYFQGTGAADDSGLPNDRFFAVRPEGSVSTLKIQRTERGDSAVYLCASSSRQPLTYEQYFGPGTRLTVT.

This chain joins TRBV5-8 and TRBJ2-3, with D unclear. There are 17 residues in the CDR3. Trimming left V 0 bases short and J 5 bases short, with 19 bases between. Germline V gene lookup returns CDR1 SGHTS and CDR2 YDEGEE. The CDR3 DNA reads as TGTGCCAGCAGCTTGGCCGGCACTGCGGCCGGTCAAGATACGCAGTATTTT. Translated, it gives CASSLAGTAAGQDTQYF.

The chain links TRBV11-2 to TRBJ2-5, with D perhaps TRBD1 (5 bases). CDR3 size: 15 residues. V was cut by 6 bases and J by 4 bases, with 18 bases left in between. Germline V CDR1 and CDR2: SGHAT, FQNNGV. CDR3 residues: CASSSRAPIGETQYF. The DNA of the CDR3 is TGTGCCAGCAGTTCCAGGGCCCCAATAGGAGAGACCCAGTACTTC. Based on the CDR3 plus reference TRBV11-2 and TRBJ2-5, the full variable domain is EAGVAQSPRYKIIEKRQSVAFWCNPISGHATLYWYQQILGQGPKLLIQFQNNGVVDDSQLPKDRFSAERLKGVDSTLKIQPAKLEDSAVYLCASSSRAPIGETQYFGPGTRLLVL.

This clone has a single count. The chain is built from TRBV11-2 and TRBJ1-2; TRBD1 agrees at 12 bases. Germline loops: CDR1 SGHAT, CDR2 FQNNGV. Losses at the gene ends were 5 bases for V and 4 bases for J; bases not matched to a gene: 5. This CDR3 has 15 residues. The CDR3 reads CASSPLGQGAYGYTF. CDR3 DNA: TGTGCCAGCAGCCCTTTGGGACAGGGGGCCTATGGCTACACCTTC.

The V gene is TRBV9, the J gene TRBJ1-2; D is perhaps TRBD1 (5 bases). Germline V gene sequence: CDR1 SGDLS, CDR2 YYNGEE. This CDR3 is built from 14 residues. The V end was cut by 5 bases, the J end by 6 bases, with 17 bases between. Here the CDR3 reads CASSPGQGKDGYTF. The DNA for the CDR3 is TGTGCCAGCAGTCCCGGCCAGGGTAAAGATGGCTACACCTTC.

The chain has TRBV9 and TRBJ2-2, with no clear D. The ends were cut back, 0 bases at V and 4 bases at J, with 7 bases in the middle. Germline loops: CDR1 SGDLS, CDR2 YYNGEE. CDR3 length equals 14 residues. The CDR3 nucleotides are TGTGCCAGCAGCGTAGAGGCTAGCACCGGGGAGCTGTTTTTT. It encodes CASSVEASTGELFF.

The genes are TRBV10-3 and TRBJ2-3; 7 nucleotides line up with TRBD1. Losses at the gene ends were 6 bases for V and 0 bases for J; bases not matched to a gene: 3. CDR1 is ENHRY, CDR2 SYGVKD, per germline. This CDR3 is 14 amino acids long. The CDR3 here is CAISTTGSTDTQYF. The DNA for the CDR3 is TGTGCCATCAGCACGACAGGGAGCACAGATACGCAGTATTTT.